These 30 T cell receptor beta chains were sequenced from one sample in a study of T cells after yellow fever vaccination. Each CDR3 protein is one row after TCRdb ran MiXCR on the 5' RACE reads. The data show hundreds of thousands of distinct CDR3 sequences, roughly 13% seen once. The source was PBMCs, collected on the day of the yellow fever booster vaccination. These TCRs come from a man younger than 45 who received the YFV17D yellow fever vaccine.

This clonotype was seen only a few times. The rearrangement uses TRBV18 and TRBJ2-5; D not resolved. Germline V CDR1 and CDR2: KGHSH, LQKENI. CDR3 length: 15 amino acids. Trimming stripped 3 bases from V and 5 bases from J, with 16 bases between. The CDR3 DNA sequence: TGTGCCAGCTCACCTCAAAGTAGACCGGTGGAGACCCAGTACTTC. Translation: CASSPQSRPVETQYF.

This chain uses TRBV10-3 with TRBJ2-3, with D perhaps matching TRBD1 (6 bases). Germline lookup yields CDR1 ENHRY and CDR2 SYGVKD. The CDR3 extends over 15 amino acids. Trimming took 6 bases from V and 2 from J, leaving 15 bases between them. The CDR3: CAISAGGGLTDTQYF. CDR3 nucleotides: TGTGCCATCAGCGCTGGGGGCGGGCTCACAGATACGCAGTATTTT.

The CDR3 is CASSGYWTGDLSEQFF. In DNA form, the CDR3 reads TGTGCCAGCTCAGGATACTGGACAGGGGACCTCAGTGAGCAGTTCTTC. The chain recombines TRBV28 with TRBJ2-1, with 9 bases that match TRBD1. This CDR3 comprises 16 residues. The V segment lost 8 bases and the J segment 9 bases; nucleotides outside the gene matches: 17. Germline-derived CDR1 and CDR2 are MDHEN and SYDVKM.

This clonotype was detected only a few times. The chain is built from TRBV29-1 and TRBJ2-3, with a tentative D call TRBD2 (6 bases). Germline loops: CDR1 SQVTM, CDR2 ANQGSEA. V was shortened by 4 bases and J by 0 bases, with 14 bases between the two germline ends. CDR3 length equals 15 residues. The CDR3 DNA reads TGCAGCGTTGTCGGCGGGGAAGCTAGCACAGATACGCAGTATTTT. This gives the protein CSVVGGEASTDTQYF.

This clonotype came up a few times. The chain carries TRBV6-1 and TRBJ1-6; TRBD1 agrees at 8 bases. J gave up 9 bases and V 9 bases, and 13 bases lay outside the gene matches. This CDR3 is 15 amino acids long. Germline V CDR1 and CDR2: MNHNS, SASEGT. DNA for the CDR3: TGTGCCAGAGAAGGACAGGGCCAAAGTGGTTCACCCCTCCACTTT. Translated: CAREGQGQSGSPLHF.

This clonotype was observed a handful of times. The V gene is TRBV11-2, the J gene TRBJ1-2, with D uncertain. This CDR3 is 18 amino acids long. CDR1 and CDR2 from the germline V gene are SGHAT and FQNNGV. With 0 bases removed from V and 8 bases from J, the gap between germline ends came to 25 bases. The CDR3 DNA reads TGTGCCAGCAGCTTAGATGTCTCGAGGGCGAGTATGGATGCGGGCTACACCTTC. Its protein product is CASSLDVSRASMDAGYTF. The variable domain in full, with the rest retrieved from reference TRBV11-2 and TRBJ1-2, is EAGVAQSPRYKIIEKRQSVAFWCNPISGHATLYWYQQILGQGPKLLIQFQNNGVVDDSQLPKDRFSAERLKGVDSTLKIQPAKLEDSAVYLCASSLDVSRASMDAGYTFGSGTRLTVV.

V gene TRBV7-2 combines with J gene TRBJ1-5; the D is unclear. V shed 5 bases and J shed 2 bases, with 7 bases lying between them. CDR3 size: 13 residues. Germline V gene sequence: CDR1 SGHTA, CDR2 FQGNSA. The CDR3 sequence: CASSREGNQPQHF. The CDR3 coding sequence is TGTGCCAGCAGCCGGGAAGGCAATCAGCCCCAGCATTTT.

This clonotype has just a few counts. The chain has TRBV20-1 and TRBJ1-4, with 7 nucleotides matching TRBD1. The CDR3 has 14 residues. With 8 bases clipped from V and 3 bases from J, the junction kept 9 bases outside the gene matches. Germline V gene lookup returns CDR1 DFQATT and CDR2 SNEGSKA (reference sequence). The CDR3 DNA follows: TGCAGTACTAAGGAGGGGACAGCTAATGAAAAACTGTTTTTT. It yields the protein CSTKEGTANEKLFF.

This clonotype was detected a few times. The junction departs from the called germline gene at one end, perhaps through a read error. The chain joins TRBV20-1 to TRBJ2-4, with 11 bases aligning to TRBD2. The germline CDR1 and CDR2 sequences are DFQATT and SNEGSKA (reference sequence). This CDR3 is 16 amino acids long. The CDR3 sequence: CCARAGLAGQWDIQYF. In DNA, the CDR3 is TGCTGTGCTAGAGCAGGACTAGCGGGCCAGTGGGACATTCAGTACTTC.

The chain has TRBV7-2 and TRBJ2-1, with D perhaps TRBD2 (6 bases). This CDR3 comprises 16 residues. In germline, CDR1 is SGHTA, CDR2 FQGNSA. V gave up 2 bases and J gave up 7 bases, with 18 bases separating them. The CDR3 DNA sequence: TGTGCCAGCAGCTTAATTATGGGGTCCCGGGGGAATGAGCAGTTCTTC. Translated, it gives CASSLIMGSRGNEQFF.

The V gene is TRBV11-1, the J gene TRBJ2-6; no definite D call. Germline-derived CDR1 and CDR2 are SGHAT and FQDESV (reference sequence). CDR3 length: 18 residues. The ends were cut back, 1 base at V and 1 base at J, with 14 bases in the middle. CDR3 sequence reads: CASSLVPSTRSGANVLTF. In DNA form, the CDR3 reads TGTGCCAGCAGCTTAGTCCCCAGTACGCGATCTGGGGCCAACGTCCTGACTTTC.

J is TRBJ1-5 and V is TRBV19; D is perhaps TRBD1 (5 bases). V lost 3 bases and J 5 bases, leaving 8 bases between the germline ends. The CDR3 sequence is 13 residues long. Looked up from germline, CDR1 is LNHDA and CDR2 is SQIVND (reference sequence). The CDR3 loop is CASSIGGYQPQHF. The CDR3 bases are TGTGCCAGTAGTATCGGGGGTTATCAGCCCCAGCATTTT.

This clonotype was seen more than once but under ten times. The chain links TRBV15 to TRBJ1-5, with TRBD1 matching 7 bases. CDR1 LNHNV and CDR2 YYDKDF come from the germline V gene (reference sequence). Germline trimming cut 0 bases from V and 4 bases from J; bases unmatched to any gene: 9. This CDR3 has 17 residues. The CDR3 DNA is TGTGCCACCAGCAGAGACTCCTTGACAGGGTGGAATCAGCCCCAGCATTTT. This codes for CATSRDSLTGWNQPQHF.

This clonotype was picked up many times. This sequence joins TRBV5-1 and TRBJ2-4; 8 bases line up with TRBD2. The junction had 12 bases not matched to a gene; V was cut back by 5 bases and J by 8 bases. From germline, CDR1 is SGHRS and CDR2 YFSETQ. The CDR3 runs 15 residues. As DNA, the CDR3 is TGCGCCAGCAGTATGGAAACTAGCGGTGATGACATTCAGTACTTC. This sequence encodes CASSMETSGDDIQYF.

The chain is built from TRBV28 and TRBJ2-5; 9 nucleotides line up with TRBD2. This CDR3 has 12 residues. Losses at the gene ends were 11 bases for V and 1 base for J; bases not matched to a gene: 2. Germline-derived CDR1 and CDR2 are MDHEN and SYDVKM. The CDR3 nucleotides read TGTGCCGGTAGCGGGGGCCAAGAGACCCAGTACTTC. The encoded protein is CAGSGGQETQYF.

This rearrangement joins TRBV6-5 to TRBJ2-2; tentatively, D is TRBD2 (7 bases). The CDR3 is 14 residues long. Trimming stripped 2 bases from V and 6 bases from J, with 10 bases between. Germline V gene data show CDR1 as MNHEY and CDR2 as SVGAGI. CDR3 coding DNA: TGTGCCAGCAGTTACAAAGGGGGGGCCGGGGAGCTGTTTTTT. This codes for CASSYKGGAGELFF.

A few counts support this clonotype. The chain uses TRBV7-9 and TRBJ2-7; D unresolved. CDR1 is SEHNR and CDR2 is FQNEAQ in the germline V gene (reference sequence). The CDR3 has 12 amino acids. The ends were cut back, 5 bases at V and 7 bases at J, with 12 bases in the middle. The CDR3 region has the DNA TGTGCCAGCAGCGGGATTACTTCAGAGCAGTACTTC. This sequence encodes CASSGITSEQYF.

This clonotype was seen at least ten times. The J gene is TRBJ2-3, the V gene TRBV20-1, with 11 nucleotides matching TRBD2. Germline CDR1 and CDR2: DFQATT and SNEGSKA (reference sequence). V lost 6 bases and J lost 2; bases outside the gene matches: 7. This CDR3 region has 15 residues. CDR3: CSARLAGGNTDTQYF. The CDR3 DNA follows: TGCAGTGCGCGCTTAGCGGGAGGGAACACAGATACGCAGTATTTT.

This clonotype has more than one count but fewer than ten. The chain carries TRBV18 and TRBJ2-1; perhaps TRBD2 as D (5 bases). Germline values: CDR1 KGHSH, CDR2 LQKENI. V was shortened by 6 bases and J by 3 bases, with 21 bases between the two germline ends. This CDR3 is built from 17 residues. This CDR3 is CASSPDIAHSHYNEQFF. CDR3 coding DNA: TGTGCCAGCTCCCCTGACATAGCGCACAGTCACTACAATGAGCAGTTCTTC.

This clonotype has only a few counts. This CDR3 is CSARWTGGYNEQFF. CDR3 coding DNA: TGCAGTGCTCGTTGGACAGGGGGCTACAATGAGCAGTTCTTC. The chain carries TRBV20-1 and TRBJ2-1; 10 bases fit TRBD1. The CDR3 loop spans 14 amino acids. The germline gives CDR1 DFQATT, CDR2 SNEGSKA (reference sequence). V gave up 5 bases and J gave up 3 bases; unmatched junction bases: 4.

Many counts were recorded for this clonotype. The chain couples TRBV28 to TRBJ2-7; no reliable D call. The germline gives CDR1 MDHEN, CDR2 SYDVKM. This CDR3 is built from 12 residues. V was cut by 6 bases and J by 3 bases, with 9 bases left in between. The CDR3 bases are TGTGCCAGCAGCCTCCCGGGCTACGAGCAGTACTTC. Its protein is CASSLPGYEQYF.

This clonotype was found many times. The chain uses TRBV25-1 and TRBJ2-7; weak D call: TRBD1 (7 bases). The CDR3 loop spans 13 amino acids. The V and J ends lost 2 bases and 4 bases respectively, with 9 bases between them. Looked up from germline, CDR1 is MGHDK and CDR2 is SYGVNS. CDR3 protein: CASSEQGGYEQYF. In DNA, the CDR3 is TGTGCCAGCAGTGAACAGGGGGGATACGAGCAGTACTTC.

The CDR3 reads CASSLGGGVDEQFF. The CDR3, as DNA: TGCGCCAGCAGCTTGGGAGGCGGAGTGGATGAGCAGTTCTTC. The chain is built from TRBV5-1 and TRBJ2-1; no definite D call. The CDR3 covers 14 residues. V was trimmed by 0 bases and J by 8 bases, leaving 12 bases between them. CDR1 is SGHRS, CDR2 YFSETQ, per germline. The full variable domain, completed using reference TRBV5-1 and TRBJ2-1, is KAGVTQTPRYLIKTRGQQVTLSCSPISGHRSVSWYQQTPGQGLQFLFEYFSETQRNKGNFPGRFSGRQFSNSRSEMNVSTLELGDSALYLCASSLGGGVDEQFFGPGTRLTVL.

The chain recombines TRBV6-1 with TRBJ2-6, with 8 bases matching TRBD1. V lost 4 bases and J lost 4; bases outside the gene matches: 6. CDR3 length: 16 amino acids. Germline V gene data show CDR1 as MNHNS and CDR2 as SASEGT. The chain's CDR3 is CASSVLTGAGANVLTF. In DNA form, the CDR3 reads TGTGCCAGCAGTGTCCTGACAGGGGCCGGGGCCAACGTCCTGACTTTC.

The sample holds a few counts of this clonotype. This rearrangement joins TRBV5-6 to TRBJ1-4; no clear D. This CDR3 has 14 amino acids. The V and J ends lost 4 bases and 6 bases respectively, with 13 bases between them. Germline V CDR1 and CDR2: SGHDT, YYEEEE. CDR3 region: CASSRKGLDEKLFF. CDR3 nucleotide sequence: TGTGCCAGCAGCCGAAAAGGGTTGGATGAAAAACTGTTTTTT.

This clonotype turned up a few times. J is TRBJ2-7 and V is TRBV15, with D possibly matching TRBD2 (6 bases). V was trimmed by 0 bases and J by 3 bases, leaving 12 bases between them. The V gene's germline CDR1 is LNHNV and CDR2 YYDKDF (reference sequence). There are 15 residues in the CDR3. The CDR3 sequence: CATSRDVGGYYEQYF. The CDR3 DNA follows: TGTGCCACCAGCAGAGATGTGGGGGGATACTACGAGCAGTACTTC. Filled out from reference TRBV15 and TRBJ2-7, the complete variable domain reads DAMVIQNPRYQVTQFGKPVTLSCSQTLNHNVMYWYQQKSSQAPKLLFHYYDKDFNNEADTPDNFQSRRPNTSFCFLDIRSPGLGDTAMYLCATSRDVGGYYEQYFGPGTRLTVT.

This clonotype came up a few times. V and J are TRBV6-2 or TRBV6-3 and TRBJ1-2; the D gene is possibly TRBD1 (5 bases). The CDR3 covers 13 residues. Trimming pared 9 bases from V and 8 bases from J, leaving 19 bases between. The V gene's germline CDR1 is MNHEY and CDR2 SVGEGT. In DNA, the CDR3 is TGTGCCAGTCACCGTTCGGGACTTGTAGGCTACACCTTC. Translating it yields CASHRSGLVGYTF.

V and J are TRBV6-2 or TRBV6-3 and TRBJ2-1; 10 bases map to TRBD2. The V gene's germline CDR1 is MNHEY and CDR2 SVGEGT. V lost 5 bases and J lost 12; bases outside the gene matches: 19. This CDR3 region has 17 residues. This chain's CDR3 is CASSTNLAGESLYGQFF. The CDR3, as DNA: TGTGCCAGCAGTACCAACCTAGCGGGAGAGTCCCTTTACGGGCAGTTCTTC.

This clonotype showed up just a few times. J is TRBJ2-4 and V is TRBV23-1, with no clear D. TRBV23-1 is an ORF; its function is uncertain. CDR3 length: 15 residues. Trimming shortened V by 4 bases and J by 1 base, and 11 bases separated the two germline ends. CDR3 bases: TGCGCCAGCAGTCCTCGTAGTACGGCCAAAAACATTCAGTACTTC. This encodes CASSPRSTAKNIQYF.

This clonotype was seen repeatedly, ten times or more. The rearrangement links TRBV12-3 or TRBV12-4 to TRBJ2-7; 7 bases are a match to TRBD1. The CDR3 loop spans 13 amino acids. The V and J ends lost 6 bases and 6 bases, in that order; junction bases with no gene match: 8. The CDR3 loop is CASRRQGRIEQYF. The CDR3 nucleotides are TGTGCCAGCAGACGACAGGGCCGAATCGAGCAGTACTTC.